This T cell receptor beta chain is from a study of Ad26.COV2.S vaccination and SARS-CoV-2 variants. Study results and limitations: Measurement of non-spike TCR breadth gave similar results in vaccine and placebo recipients.

Trimming left V 3 bases short and J 3 bases short, with 5 bases between. CDR3 length: 12 amino acids. The germline V gene has CDR1 MNHNS and CDR2 SASEGT. The repertoire was sequenced with immunoSEQ multiplex PCR; TCRdb's copy has only in-frame clones and lacks some. This sample yields 75,000 to 100,000 clones, of which 82% are seen a single time; roughly 15% belongs to the top ten. Regarding this clone: What it binds is unknown.

The TCR comes from a human donor who had recovered from COVID-19. The sample consisted of peripheral blood, taken after recovery from COVID-19. The genes are TRBV6-1 and TRBJ2-5; D unresolved. The CDR3 nucleotides read TGTGCCAGCAGTGAGCTAGAAGAGACCCAGTACTTC. Translated, it gives CASSELEETQYF.